This T cell receptor (beta chain) is drawn from a study of T cells after yellow fever vaccination. This clonotype appeared many times. TCRdb called the 5' RACE reads again in MiXCR, with one record for every CDR3 protein. Of 250,000 or so distinct CDR3 sequences in the sample, about 3.9% are singletons; the top ten hold about 20%. Germline V gene sequence: CDR1 ENHRY, CDR2 SYGVKD. Trimming removed 8 bases at V and 0 bases at J, with 8 bases between. This CDR3 is built from 13 residues. This specimen consisted of PBMCs, obtained 15 days after the yellow fever booster vaccination. The sequence came from a man younger than 35 who received the YFV17D yellow fever vaccine. This chain connects TRBV10-3 to TRBJ1-5; D gene uncertain. This CDR3 is CAIQGGSNQPQHF. CDR3 bases: TGTGCCATCCAAGGTGGTAGCAATCAGCCCCAGCATTTT.